This TCR beta chain came from a study of regulatory T cells in long-lasting Graves disease. Study in general: Recently diagnosed Graves' patients had received antithyroid drugs for under 3 months.

CDR3 regions were amplified by Arm-PCR using iRepertoire HTBI primers to build TCR beta libraries. One entry per CDR3 protein, called by TCRdb with MiXCR from the multiplex PCR reads. The sample gives fewer than 400,000 distinct CDR3 sequences, over 15% of which show up once; about 38% is in the top ten. The V and J ends lost 7 bases and 4 bases, in that order; junction bases with no gene match: 6. Germline V CDR1 and CDR2: LNHDA, SQIVND (reference sequence). The CDR3 is made up of 13 amino acids. This clonotype was counted ten times or more. Its matching antigen is unknown. Whole-study results and caveats: TRBV28 was favored in persistent disease, as were TRBJ1-2 and TRBJ2-5.

Noted time point: newly diagnosed GD, antithyroid drugs for less than 3 months. The TCR library was prepared using RNA isolated from PBMCs. This clonotype originated in a female donor with Graves disease. This rearrangement joins TRBV19 to TRBJ1-1, with TRBD1 matching 7 bases. Sequenced here: peripheral blood mononuclear cells (PBMCs), sampled at new diagnosis, from a patient treated with antithyroid drugs. The CDR3 sequence is CASITGVGTEAFF. In DNA, the CDR3 is TGTGCCAGTATTACAGGGGTGGGCACTGAAGCTTTCTTT. The complete variable domain, with remaining parts taken from reference TRBV19 and TRBJ1-1, reads DGGITQSPKYLFRKEGQNVTLSCEQNLNHDAMYWYRQDPGQGLRLIYYSQIVNDFQKGDIAEGYSVSREKKESFPLTVTSAQKNPTAFYLCASITGVGTEAFFGQGTRLTVV.